This entry lists 24 T cell receptor beta chains sequenced from one sample in a study of blood T cell repertoires in COVID-19. Assay used: immunoSEQ multiplex PCR; TCRdb lists only in-frame clones, some missing. This sample has more than 400,000 clones, with roughly 88% found just once. What was sequenced was peripheral blood. Receptor source: a human donor in a cohort sampled during active COVID-19.

The rearrangement links TRBV28 to TRBJ2-1, with TRBD2 matching 8 bases. The V gene's germline CDR1 is MDHEN and CDR2 SYDVKM. The CDR3 spans 16 residues. Trimming cost V 7 bases and J 6 bases; bases outside gene matches: 14. CDR3 sequence reads: CASTRFGGEISNEQFF. DNA for the CDR3: TGTGCCAGCACCCGCTTCGGGGGGGAGATAAGCAATGAGCAGTTCTTC.

DNA of the CDR3: TGTGCCAGCAGCCCAGGGGGAGGCGGGAGGCTCAACGAGCAGTACTTC. Translating it yields CASSPGGGGRLNEQYF. The chain employs TRBV7-9 and TRBJ2-7; D perhaps matches TRBD2 (8 bases). The CDR3 length is 16 residues. Germline V CDR1 and CDR2: SEHNR, FQNEAQ (reference sequence). The V end was cut by 5 bases, the J end by 5 bases, with 22 bases between.

The rearrangement uses TRBV4-2 and TRBJ1-6; D is unclear. CDR1 LGHNA and CDR2 YNFKEQ come from the germline V gene. Trimming took 3 bases from V and 0 from J, leaving 9 bases between them. This CDR3 comprises 16 residues. DNA for the CDR3: TGTGCCAGCAGCCAGGAGGGTAGCTCCTATAATTCACCCCTCCACTTT. It translates to CASSQEGSSYNSPLHF.

This chain connects TRBV6-5 to TRBJ1-2, with 7 nucleotides matching TRBD1. Trimming at V came to 7 bases and at J to 8 bases, leaving 13 bases not matched to a gene. Germline V gene sequence: CDR1 MNHEY, CDR2 SVGAGI. CDR3 length equals 14 residues. The CDR3 sequence: CASILQGIGGGYTF. The CDR3 DNA reads as TGTGCCAGCATTCTACAGGGGATTGGAGGCGGCTACACCTTC.

This clone was counted a single time. The chain employs TRBV29-1 and TRBJ2-2; TRBD1 matches 9 bases. After removal of 7 bases from V and 4 bases from J, the junction contained 10 bases not matched to a gene. The germline CDR1 and CDR2 sequences are SQVTM and ANQGSEA. The CDR3 is 15 residues long. Here the CDR3 DNA reads TGCAGCGCCGCTGGACAGGGGCCGACCACCGGGGAGCTGTTTTTT. Translating it yields CSAAGQGPTTGELFF.

The V call is TRBV6-6, the J call TRBJ2-1, with TRBD1 identical over 9 bases. V dropped 7 bases and J dropped 7; count of bases not matched to a gene: 5. Germline CDR1 reads MNHNY; CDR2 reads SVGAGI (reference sequence). The CDR3 is made up of 13 amino acids. The CDR3 loop is CASTDRGSNEQFF. Here the CDR3 DNA reads TGTGCCAGCACCGACAGGGGGTCAAATGAGCAGTTCTTC.

The rearrangement links TRBV30 to TRBJ1-5; TRBD1 is a possible D gene (6 bases). Germline assignment: CDR1 GTSNPN and CDR2 SVGIG (reference sequence). This CDR3 region has 13 residues. Trimming cost V 3 bases and J 4 bases, with 10 bases left between them. CDR3 nucleotides: TGTGCCTGGAGAACAGGGCCTAATCAGCCCCAGCATTTT. Residues: CAWRTGPNQPQHF.

This clone was seen once. This chain connects TRBV28 to TRBJ2-1, with TRBD2 matching over 7 bases. The CDR3 is made up of 16 amino acids. Germline lookup yields CDR1 MDHEN and CDR2 SYDVKM. With 4 bases clipped from V and 7 bases from J, the junction kept 13 bases outside the gene matches. The DNA of the CDR3 is TGTGCCAGCAGTTCGCTGTGGCGGGGAGGGGCGAATGAGCAGTTCTTC. Translated: CASSSLWRGGANEQFF.

The genes are TRBV6-5 and TRBJ2-3; the match to TRBD1 covers 9 bases. This CDR3 region has 15 residues. Germline V gene sequence: CDR1 MNHEY, CDR2 SVGAGI. Losses at the gene ends were 6 bases for V and 6 bases for J; bases not matched to a gene: 10. The CDR3 DNA follows: TGTGCCAGCAGGTCCGGGACAGGGTACGCCGATACGCAGTATTTT. Residues: CASRSGTGYADTQYF.

This clone was counted between two and nine times. Other nucleotide sequences in the sample specify the same CDR3. This sequence joins TRBV18 and TRBJ1-5; 7 bases are a match to TRBD1. This CDR3 is 14 amino acids long. The V gene end was trimmed by 3 bases and the J gene end by 4 bases; junction bases not matched to a gene: 3. CDR1 and CDR2 from the germline V gene are KGHSH and LQKENI. The CDR3: CASSPGTANQPQHF. The CDR3 nucleotides read TGTGCCAGCTCACCGGGGACAGCTAATCAGCCCCAGCATTTT.

The chain employs TRBV5-4 and TRBJ2-1; perhaps TRBD2 as D (6 bases). Germline values: CDR1 SGHNT, CDR2 YYREEE (reference sequence). The CDR3 runs 16 residues. Trimming pared 1 base from V and 7 bases from J, leaving 18 bases between. In DNA form, the CDR3 reads TGTGCCAGCAGCTTGTTTACGGGGCTAGCGTGGAATGAGCAGTTCTTC. As protein: CASSLFTGLAWNEQFF.

The genes are TRBV3-1 (or the pseudogene TRBV3-2) and TRBJ1-5; 8 bases are a match to TRBD1. Germline V gene sequence: CDR1 LGHDT, CDR2 YNNKEL (reference sequence). The V segment lost 1 base and the J segment 2 bases; nucleotides outside the gene matches: 7. The CDR3 has 17 amino acids. The CDR3 nucleotides read TGTGCCAGCAGCCAAGGGACAGGGTCGTTTGGCAATCAGCCCCAGCATTTT. The encoded protein is CASSQGTGSFGNQPQHF.

CDR3 sequence reads: CASSLVGQGRETQYF. For the CDR3, the DNA is TGTGCCAGCAGCTTGGTCGGACAGGGGAGGGAGACCCAGTACTTC. The chain links TRBV5-4 to TRBJ2-5; 9 bases map to TRBD1. V lost 0 bases, J lost 5 bases, and 5 bases stayed unmatched. The CDR3 covers 15 residues. From germline, CDR1 is SGHNT and CDR2 YYREEE (reference sequence).

The chain links TRBV2 to TRBJ1-2, with D perhaps matching TRBD1 (5 bases). The V and J ends lost 6 bases and 10 bases respectively, with 18 bases between them. There are 13 residues in the CDR3. In germline, CDR1 is SNHLY, CDR2 FYNNEI. CDR3 nucleotide sequence: TGTGCCAGCAGACCCGACAGAATCCACAACTACACCTTC. Protein sequence: CASRPDRIHNYTF. Combining the CDR3 with reference TRBV2 and TRBJ1-2 gives the whole variable domain EPEVTQTPSHQVTQMGQEVILRCVPISNHLYFYWYRQILGQKVEFLVSFYNNEISEKSEIFDDQFSVERPDGSNFTLKIRSTKLEDSAMYFCASRPDRIHNYTFGSGTRLTVV.

This clone came up once. The J gene is TRBJ2-3, the V gene TRBV29-1; 9 bases fit TRBD1. The CDR3 sequence is 16 residues long. Trimming at V came to 5 bases and at J to 7 bases, leaving 16 bases not matched to a gene. Germline loops: CDR1 SQVTM, CDR2 ANQGSEA. CDR3 in amino acids: CSVSLSPGQGTNTQYF. For the CDR3, the DNA is TGCAGCGTTTCCCTTTCCCCGGGACAGGGAACAAATACGCAGTATTTT.

This chain joins TRBV29-1 and TRBJ2-3; D uncertain. V was shortened by 4 bases and J by 2 bases, with 13 bases between the two germline ends. The CDR3 covers 14 residues. Germline V gene data show CDR1 as SQVTM and CDR2 as ANQGSEA. In DNA form, the CDR3 reads TGCAGCGTTGGTGGTGGAGACCCCACAGATACGCAGTATTTT. As protein: CSVGGGDPTDTQYF.

The sample holds one count of this clone. V and J are TRBV3-1 (or the pseudogene TRBV3-2) and TRBJ2-2, with 12 bases fitting TRBD2. The CDR3 loop spans 16 amino acids. CDR1 LGHDT and CDR2 YNNKEL come from the germline V gene (reference sequence). Trimming cost V 5 bases and J 5 bases; bases outside gene matches: 6. The CDR3 sequence is CASSFRTSGKTGELFF. For the CDR3, the DNA is TGTGCCAGCAGCTTCCGGACTAGCGGGAAGACCGGGGAGCTGTTTTTT.

The chain combines TRBV4-1 with TRBJ1-4; possibly TRBD1 for D (6 bases). Looked up from germline, CDR1 is MGHRA and CDR2 is YSYEKL. The CDR3 runs to 14 residues. Trimming pared 0 bases from V and 5 bases from J, leaving 7 bases between. The CDR3 loop reads CASSQDRGNEKLFF. The CDR3 DNA follows: TGCGCCAGCAGCCAAGATAGGGGGAATGAAAAACTGTTTTTT.

CDR3 amino acids: CASRSGHISTEAFF. Written as DNA, the CDR3 is TGTGCCAGTAGGTCGGGACACATTAGCACTGAAGCTTTCTTT. The chain links TRBV19 to TRBJ1-1; D may be TRBD1 (6 bases). Trimming removed 6 bases from V and 4 bases from J, with 15 bases in between. The germline V gene encodes CDR1 LNHDA and CDR2 SQIVND (reference sequence). The CDR3 runs to 14 residues.

The CDR3 loop reads CASSPRQWVSVYGYTF. CDR3 coding DNA: TGTGCCAGCAGCCCTAGGCAGTGGGTGTCCGTTTATGGCTACACCTTC. V and J are TRBV3-1 (or the pseudogene TRBV3-2) and TRBJ1-2; no firm D call. Germline V gene lookup returns CDR1 LGHDT and CDR2 YNNKEL (reference sequence). Trimming left V 4 bases short and J 5 bases short, with 20 bases between. This CDR3 region has 16 residues.

The V and J genes are TRBV9 and TRBJ1-2; D may be TRBD1 (5 bases). The CDR3 is 14 residues long. V lost 4 bases, J lost 8 bases, and 18 bases lay in between. Germline loops: CDR1 SGDLS, CDR2 YYNGEE. CDR3 sequence: CASSSGLQSGGYTF. The CDR3 nucleotides are TGTGCCAGCAGCTCGGGACTTCAATCAGGAGGCTACACCTTC.

This clone was recorded only once. The V and J genes are TRBV7-8 and TRBJ1-5, with D uncertain. Looked up from germline, CDR1 is SGHVS and CDR2 is FQNEAQ. V gave up 5 bases and J gave up 4 bases, with 9 bases separating them. The CDR3 consists of 13 residues. The DNA for the CDR3 is TGTGCCAGCAGCCGAGACTTGAATCAGCCCCAGCATTTT. It codes for CASSRDLNQPQHF.

The genes are TRBV5-4 and TRBJ2-1, with unresolved D. Between the trimmed V and J ends, which lost 6 bases and 8 bases, there was a span of 9 bases. From germline, CDR1 is SGHNT and CDR2 YYREEE (reference sequence). The length of the CDR3 is 11 residues. The CDR3, as DNA: TGTGCCAGCAAATCTATCGATGAGCAGTTCTTC. Translation: CASKSIDEQFF.

This chain links TRBV10-2 with TRBJ1-1; D uncertain. The CDR3 runs to 12 residues. Trimming took 4 bases from V and 3 from J, leaving 6 bases between them. Germline V gene data show CDR1 as WSHSY and CDR2 as SAAADI. The CDR3, as DNA: TGCGCCAGCAGTGTTGAGTACACTGAAGCTTTCTTT. Its translation: CASSVEYTEAFF.